This passage covers 14 T cell receptor beta chains from one sample sequenced in a study of blood T cell repertoires in COVID-19. Profiling relied on immunoSEQ multiplex PCR, and the TCRdb table lists in-frame clones only, not all of them. The sample has some 250,000 clones, 86% seen once. Sequenced input: peripheral blood. The receptors originated from a young man who had recovered from COVID-19.

The J gene is TRBJ2-7, the V gene TRBV7-8; no firm D call. Deletions cut 1 base from V and 3 bases from J, with 10 bases between. CDR1 is SGHVS, CDR2 FQNEAQ, per germline. This CDR3 comprises 14 residues. CDR3 sequence (DNA): TGTGCCAGCAGCTTAGAAGTCGGCGGCTACGAGCAGTACTTC. Translated: CASSLEVGGYEQYF.

This chain connects TRBV4-2 to TRBJ2-2; possibly TRBD1 for D (6 bases). This CDR3 region has 14 residues. V lost 5 bases, J lost 8 bases, and 15 bases lay in between. Germline V CDR1 and CDR2: LGHNA, YNFKEQ. CDR3 loop: CASSLYSGTGELFF. In nucleotides, the CDR3 is TGTGCCAGCAGCTTATACTCCGGGACAGGGGAGCTGTTTTTT.

The rearrangement joins TRBV15 to TRBJ2-1, with 9 bases that match TRBD1. J gave up 5 bases and V 1 base, and 9 bases lay outside the gene matches. Germline V CDR1 and CDR2: LNHNV, YYDKDF (reference sequence). The CDR3 is 17 amino acids. Written as DNA, the CDR3 is TGTGCCACCAGCAGAGGCATCCCGGGACAGGGTGACAATGAGCAGTTCTTC. Its translation is CATSRGIPGQGDNEQFF. The whole variable domain, remainder taken from reference TRBV15 and TRBJ2-1, is DAMVIQNPRYQVTQFGKPVTLSCSQTLNHNVMYWYQQKSSQAPKLLFHYYDKDFNNEADTPDNFQSRRPNTSFCFLDIRSPGLGDTAMYLCATSRGIPGQGDNEQFFGPGTRLTVL.

This chain connects TRBV19 to TRBJ1-2, with unresolved D. CDR1 and CDR2 from the germline V gene are LNHDA and SQIVND (reference sequence). Trimming removed 5 bases at V and 2 bases at J, with 12 bases between. The CDR3 loop spans 14 amino acids. The CDR3 loop is CASSLGSSNYGYTF. The CDR3 DNA reads as TGTGCCAGTAGTTTGGGCAGTTCAAACTATGGCTACACCTTC.

In this sample, this clone turned up once. This chain uses TRBV18 with TRBJ2-3; 9 nucleotides match TRBD1. Losses at the gene ends were 3 bases for V and 3 bases for J; bases not matched to a gene: 7. Germline V gives CDR1 KGHSH, CDR2 LQKENI. This CDR3 spans 16 amino acids. CDR3 sequence: CASSPTGGLSTDTQYF. CDR3 in DNA: TGTGCCAGCTCACCCACAGGGGGCTTAAGTACAGATACGCAGTATTTT.

For this clone: Germline is not matched at one junction end, which may reflect a read error. The genes are TRBV10-2 and TRBJ2-2, with D uncertain. The germline gives CDR1 WSHSY, CDR2 SAAADI. The CDR3 is 10 residues long. In DNA form, the CDR3 reads TGCGCCTGTAACAGCGGGGAGCTGTTTTTT. Protein: CACNSGELFF.

In its sample, this clone was seen once. V is TRBV6-5 and J is TRBJ2-7; 9 nucleotides align to TRBD2. The V and J ends lost 0 bases and 2 bases, in that order; junction bases with no gene match: 5. This CDR3 spans 16 amino acids. CDR1 and CDR2 (germline): MNHEY, SVGAGI. The CDR3 bases are TGTGCCAGCAGTTACTCGAGCGGGGGGAGCACCTACGAGCAGTACTTC. It yields the protein CASSYSSGGSTYEQYF.

In its sample, this clone was seen many times. V and J are TRBV19 and TRBJ2-3; no definite D call. Trimming took off 5 bases at V and 0 bases at J, with 15 bases between the two ends. The CDR3 is 16 residues long. Germline V lookup: CDR1 LNHDA, CDR2 SQIVND (reference sequence). CDR3 DNA: TGTGCCAGTAGTTCCTCTGGCCAGGCAAGCACAGATACGCAGTATTTT. It is translated as CASSSSGQASTDTQYF.

V and J are TRBV6-5 and TRBJ2-2, with 8 bases identical to TRBD1. The CDR3 is 14 residues long. V was clipped by 8 bases and J by 7 bases; unmatched bases: 9. Germline CDR1 MNHEY, CDR2 SVGAGI. The DNA for the CDR3 is TGTGCCAGCCCCTCGCGGACAGGGCACGGGGAGCTGTTTTTT. This gives the protein CASPSRTGHGELFF.

The chain links TRBV6-2 or TRBV6-3 to TRBJ2-7, with 9 positions matching TRBD1. The CDR3 extends over 12 amino acids. Losses at the gene ends were 3 bases for V and 11 bases for J; bases not matched to a gene: 5. Germline V gives CDR1 MNHEY, CDR2 SVGEGT. CDR3 loop: CASSYRQGGEYF. DNA of the CDR3: TGTGCCAGCAGTTATCGACAGGGGGGCGAGTACTTC.

The CDR3 loop is CASSHPKAGQGWTGELFF. The CDR3 nucleotides are TGCGCCAGCAGCCACCCTAAAGCGGGACAGGGGTGGACCGGGGAGCTGTTTTTT. The rearrangement uses TRBV4-1 and TRBJ2-2, with 10 bases identical to TRBD1. Germline loops: CDR1 MGHRA, CDR2 YSYEKL. J gave up 5 bases and V 3 bases, and 12 bases lay outside the gene matches. This CDR3 region has 18 residues.

As DNA, the CDR3 is TGTGCCAGCAGCGTCGGGACAGGGGTTACCGGCGAGCAGTACTTC. Protein sequence: CASSVGTGVTGEQYF. This chain uses TRBV9 with TRBJ2-7; 10 positions match TRBD1. J lost 6 bases, V lost 2 bases, and 8 bases had no gene match. Looked up from germline, CDR1 is SGDLS and CDR2 is YYNGEE. This CDR3 spans 15 amino acids. Full variable domain (outside the CDR3, taken from reference TRBV9 and TRBJ2-7): DSGVTQTPKHLITATGQRVTLRCSPRSGDLSVYWYQQSLDQGLQFLIQYYNGEERAKGNILERFSAQQFPDLHSELNLSSLELGDSALYFCASSVGTGVTGEQYFGPGTRLTVT.

This rearrangement joins TRBV5-1 to TRBJ1-1; 8 bases agree with TRBD1. The V gene's germline CDR1 is SGHRS and CDR2 YFSETQ. J lost 3 bases, V lost 5 bases, and 9 bases had no gene match. This CDR3 region has 15 residues. CDR3 sequence reads: CASSRGTGVDTEAFF. The CDR3 nucleotides read TGCGCCAGCAGTCGCGGGACAGGTGTGGACACTGAAGCTTTCTTT.

This clone has only a few counts. The chain has TRBV7-2 and TRBJ2-3, with 9 bases that match TRBD2. Germline V gives CDR1 SGHTA, CDR2 FQGNSA. The trim removed 5 bases at V and 2 bases at J, leaving 11 bases unmatched. The CDR3 has 17 residues. The CDR3 loop reads CASSPPIAGDYTDTQYF. The CDR3 nucleotides read TGTGCCAGCAGCCCCCCTATAGCGGGGGATTACACAGATACGCAGTATTTT.